Following are 18 T cell receptor beta chains from one sample sequenced in a study of CD8 T cells in ankylosing spondylitis. Study results and caveats: Characteristic of ankylosing spondylitis blood, it appeared, was a TCR beta motif comprising several highly homologous variants.

In TCRdb, the 5' RACE reads were re-called with MiXCR into one record per CDR3 protein. Of about 500,000 distinct CDR3 sequences in the sample, approximately 5% were seen once. Their recognized antigens are unknown. Sequenced input: blood, either unsorted or a sorted T cell fraction (not recorded which). These receptors were obtained from a male donor with ankylosing spondylitis.

The sample holds a few counts of this clonotype. The chain employs TRBV12-3 or TRBV12-4 and TRBJ2-2; D perhaps matches TRBD1 (6 bases). Trimming took 7 bases from V and 4 from J, leaving 16 bases between them. CDR3 length equals 15 residues. The CDR3 loop is CASTLRGSLTGELFF. For the CDR3, the DNA is TGTGCCAGCACCCTGAGGGGGAGCCTCACCGGGGAGCTGTTTTTT.

This chain joins TRBV24-1 and TRBJ2-2; the match to TRBD2 covers 9 bases. This CDR3 is built from 16 residues. CDR1 is KGHDR, CDR2 SFDVKD, per germline. V gave up 4 bases and J gave up 7 bases; unmatched junction bases: 9. The CDR3 DNA reads TGTGCCACCAGTGAACCGGGACTAGCCGCAAGCGGGGAGCTGTTTTTT. Protein sequence: CATSEPGLAASGELFF.

There are many counts of this clonotype. The chain uses TRBV20-1 and TRBJ1-2; D not certain. The germline V gene encodes CDR1 DFQATT and CDR2 SNEGSKA (reference sequence). This CDR3 contains 13 residues. V was pared by 8 bases and J by 6 bases, with 19 bases between. The CDR3 DNA is TGCAGTACCTACCTGAGTGTAGGGAATGGCTACACCTTC. As protein: CSTYLSVGNGYTF.

As to this clonotype: A much bigger clone sits one base away, suggesting this may be a read error. The chain couples TRBV28 to TRBJ2-7, with TRBD1 matching 7 bases. The CDR3 extends over 16 amino acids. The V gene end was trimmed by 6 bases and the J gene end by 6 bases; junction bases not matched to a gene: 17. Germline-derived CDR1 and CDR2 are MDHEN and SYDVKM. The CDR3 spells CASSEGQLDIVGEQYF. In DNA form, the CDR3 reads TGTGCCAGCAGCGAGGGACAGTTGGACATAGTCGGCGAGCAGTACTTC.

This clonotype appeared many times. The J gene is TRBJ2-7, the V gene TRBV9; 8 bases align to TRBD2. The germline V gene has CDR1 SGDLS and CDR2 YYNGEE. With 0 bases clipped from V and 6 bases from J, the junction kept 5 bases outside the gene matches. This CDR3 contains 14 residues. CDR3 sequence: CASSVDPGTSEQYF. The CDR3 DNA reads as TGTGCCAGCAGCGTAGATCCAGGGACTAGCGAGCAGTACTTC.

This clonotype has at least ten counts. This chain's CDR3 is CASSLVATYEQYF. For the CDR3, the DNA is TGTGCCAGCAGCTTAGTCGCTACCTACGAGCAGTACTTC. The chain links TRBV5-6 to TRBJ2-7; D not resolved. The germline V gene encodes CDR1 SGHDT and CDR2 YYEEEE. V was pared by 2 bases and J by 2 bases, with 8 bases between. This CDR3 spans 13 amino acids.

The table lists this clonotype with many counts. This rearrangement joins TRBV5-1 to TRBJ1-1; weak D call: TRBD1 (6 bases). The CDR3 contains 17 residues. CDR1 and CDR2 (germline): SGHRS, YFSETQ. V was trimmed by 0 bases and J by 1 base, leaving 16 bases between them. The CDR3, as DNA: TGCGCCAGCAGCTTGGTCTCCGGGCAGGGGAAGAACACTGAAGCTTTCTTT. Protein product: CASSLVSGQGKNTEAFF.

The sample holds many counts of this clonotype. The J gene is TRBJ2-2, the V gene TRBV4-3; a possible D gene is TRBD1 (5 bases). Germline CDR1 and CDR2: LGHNA and YSLEER. The ends were cut back, 0 bases at V and 7 bases at J, with 12 bases in the middle. CDR3 length: 15 residues. The chain's CDR3 is CASSQDIRESGELFF. The CDR3 DNA reads as TGCGCCAGCAGCCAAGATATCAGGGAAAGCGGGGAGCTGTTTTTT.

This CDR3 reads CASSPLGQSSYNEQFF. CDR3 bases: TGTGCCAGCTCACCGCTAGGACAGAGCTCCTACAATGAGCAGTTCTTC. The chain joins TRBV18 to TRBJ2-1; the D gene is possibly TRBD1 (6 bases). The CDR3 has 16 amino acids. V lost 3 bases and J 0 bases, leaving 12 bases between the germline ends. Germline CDR1 is KGHSH and CDR2 is LQKENI.

This clonotype has a count of ten or more. V is TRBV29-1 and J is TRBJ2-2, with 7 positions matching TRBD1. V gave up 1 base and J gave up 0 bases; unmatched junction bases: 2. There are 15 residues in the CDR3. From germline, CDR1 is SQVTM and CDR2 ANQGSEA. The CDR3 sequence is CSVEVGTANTGELFF. The CDR3 bases are TGCAGCGTTGAAGTCGGGACAGCGAACACCGGGGAGCTGTTTTTT.

The chain combines TRBV28 with TRBJ1-2; D ambiguous. Between the trimmed V and J ends, which lost 4 bases and 4 bases, there was a span of 22 bases. The CDR3 extends over 17 amino acids. Germline CDR1 MDHEN, CDR2 SYDVKM. The chain's CDR3 is CASSSTIPGRVPYGYTF. CDR3 in DNA: TGTGCCAGCAGTTCAACCATCCCGGGGAGGGTACCCTATGGCTACACCTTC.

In its sample, this clonotype was seen many times. CDR3 loop: CATSDRRRDNEQFF. The CDR3 DNA follows: TGTGCCACCAGTGACCGCCGACGGGACAATGAGCAGTTCTTC. This chain connects TRBV24-1 to TRBJ2-1, with D unresolved. This CDR3 has 14 amino acids. V lost 4 bases, J lost 5 bases, and 11 bases lay in between. Germline lookup yields CDR1 KGHDR and CDR2 SFDVKD.

This clonotype was recorded at least ten times. The V call is TRBV20-1, the J call TRBJ2-1; 11 bases line up with TRBD2. CDR1 and CDR2 (germline): DFQATT, SNEGSKA (reference sequence). The CDR3 has 14 residues. V trimming: 4 bases; J trimming: 4 bases; junction bases outside the gene matches: 3. The CDR3 sequence is CSATRLAGYNEQFF. The CDR3 region has the DNA TGCAGTGCTACGCGACTAGCGGGGTACAATGAGCAGTTCTTC.

This clonotype was seen at least ten times. V usage is TRBV29-1 and J usage is TRBJ2-1; TRBD1 aligns across 7 bases. This CDR3 spans 14 amino acids. Trimming at V came to 6 bases and at J to 6 bases, leaving 11 bases not matched to a gene. In germline, CDR1 is SQVTM, CDR2 ANQGSEA. The CDR3 loop reads CSVQTGILGNEQFF. Here the CDR3 DNA reads TGCAGCGTCCAGACAGGGATTCTGGGCAATGAGCAGTTCTTC.

This clonotype was counted ten times or more. The chain has TRBV2 and TRBJ1-5; D ambiguous. Germline lookup yields CDR1 SNHLY and CDR2 FYNNEI. The CDR3 has 14 residues. Trimming removed 7 bases from V and 6 bases from J, with 16 bases in between. CDR3 loop: CASKDQTKGQPQHF. The CDR3 coding sequence is TGTGCCAGCAAGGACCAGACGAAGGGTCAGCCCCAGCATTTT.

This clonotype has ten or more counts. The chain has TRBV9 and TRBJ1-3, with D possibly matching TRBD1 (6 bases). V lost 5 bases and J lost 3, with 12 bases in between. The germline V gene has CDR1 SGDLS and CDR2 YYNGEE. The CDR3 spans 14 residues. DNA of the CDR3: TGTGCCAGCAGGAGGGCAGGGGATGGAAACACCATATATTTT. Protein sequence: CASRRAGDGNTIYF.

This clonotype has just a few counts. The chain employs TRBV7-2 and TRBJ2-3; D possibly uses TRBD1 or TRBD2 (5 bases each). The CDR3 totals 12 residues. Trimming left V 5 bases short and J 6 bases short, with 9 bases between. The germline gives CDR1 SGHTA, CDR2 FQGNSA. This CDR3 is CASSPRDDTQYF. DNA for the CDR3: TGTGCCAGCAGCCCCCGGGACGATACGCAGTATTTT.

This clonotype was seen many times. One end of the junction does not line up with germline, which may come from a read error. The chain's CDR3 is CASSLEGRGFWVF. In DNA, the CDR3 is TGCGCCAGCAGCTTGGAGGGCAGGGGGTTTTGGGTTTTT. The chain combines TRBV5-1 with TRBJ1-4, with 7 bases identical to TRBD1. The germline gives CDR1 SGHRS, CDR2 YFSETQ. The CDR3 contains 13 residues.